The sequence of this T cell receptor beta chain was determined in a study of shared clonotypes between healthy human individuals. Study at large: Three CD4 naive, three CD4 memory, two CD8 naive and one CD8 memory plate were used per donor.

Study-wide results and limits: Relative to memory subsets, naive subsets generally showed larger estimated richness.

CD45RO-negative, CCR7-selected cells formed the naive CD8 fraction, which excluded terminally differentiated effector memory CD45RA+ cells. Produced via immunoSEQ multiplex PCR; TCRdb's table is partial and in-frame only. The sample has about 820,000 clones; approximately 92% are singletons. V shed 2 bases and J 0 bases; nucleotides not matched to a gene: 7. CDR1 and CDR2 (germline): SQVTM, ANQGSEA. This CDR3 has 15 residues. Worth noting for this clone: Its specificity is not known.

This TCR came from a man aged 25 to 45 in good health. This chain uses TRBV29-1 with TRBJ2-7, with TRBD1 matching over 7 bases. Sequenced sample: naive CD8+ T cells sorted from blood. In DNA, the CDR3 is TGCAGCGTTGAAATTCCGGGACAGATCTCCTACGAGCAGTACTTC. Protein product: CSVEIPGQISYEQYF.